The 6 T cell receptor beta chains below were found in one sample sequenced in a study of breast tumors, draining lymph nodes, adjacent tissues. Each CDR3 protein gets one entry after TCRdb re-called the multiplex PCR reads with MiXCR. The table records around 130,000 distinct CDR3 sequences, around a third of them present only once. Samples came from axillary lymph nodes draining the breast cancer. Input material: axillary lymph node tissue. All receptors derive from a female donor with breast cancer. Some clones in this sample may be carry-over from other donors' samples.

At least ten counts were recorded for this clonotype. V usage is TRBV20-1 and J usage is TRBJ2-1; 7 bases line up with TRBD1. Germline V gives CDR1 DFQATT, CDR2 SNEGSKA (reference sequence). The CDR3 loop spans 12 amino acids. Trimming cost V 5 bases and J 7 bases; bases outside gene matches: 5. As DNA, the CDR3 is TGCAGTGCTGTAGGGGGCGTGAATGAGCAGTTCTTC. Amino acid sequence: CSAVGGVNEQFF.

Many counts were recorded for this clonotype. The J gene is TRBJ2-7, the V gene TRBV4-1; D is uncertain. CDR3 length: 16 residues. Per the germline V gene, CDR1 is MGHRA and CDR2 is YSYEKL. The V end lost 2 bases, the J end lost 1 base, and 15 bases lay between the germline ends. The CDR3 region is CASSQWFGTLSYEQYF. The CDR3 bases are TGCGCCAGCAGCCAATGGTTCGGAACCTTATCCTACGAGCAGTACTTC.

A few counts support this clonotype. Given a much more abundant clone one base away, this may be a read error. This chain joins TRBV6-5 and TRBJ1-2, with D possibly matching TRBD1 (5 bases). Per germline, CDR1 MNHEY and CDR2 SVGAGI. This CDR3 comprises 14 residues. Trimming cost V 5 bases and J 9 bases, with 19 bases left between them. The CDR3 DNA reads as TGTGCCAGCAGTCGCTCGAAGGGAGGGGCGAGCTACACCTTC. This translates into CASSRSKGGASYTF.

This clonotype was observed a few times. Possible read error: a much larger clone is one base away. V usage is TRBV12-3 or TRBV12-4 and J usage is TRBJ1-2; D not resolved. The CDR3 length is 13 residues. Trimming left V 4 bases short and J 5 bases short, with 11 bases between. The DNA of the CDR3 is TGTGCCAGCAGTTGCACAGACCTTTATGGCTACACCTTC. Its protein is CASSCTDLYGYTF.

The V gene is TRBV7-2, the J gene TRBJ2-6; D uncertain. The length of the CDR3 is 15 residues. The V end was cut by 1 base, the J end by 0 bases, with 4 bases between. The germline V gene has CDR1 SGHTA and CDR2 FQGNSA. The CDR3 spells CASSLGASGANVLTF. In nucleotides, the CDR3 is TGTGCCAGCAGCTTAGGGGCCTCTGGGGCCAACGTCCTGACTTTC. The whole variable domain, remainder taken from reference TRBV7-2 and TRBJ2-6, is GAGVSQSPSNKVTEKGKDVELRCDPISGHTALYWYRQSLGQGLEFLIYFQGNSAPDKSGLPSDRFSAERTGGSVSTLTIQRTQQEDSAVYLCASSLGASGANVLTFGAGSRLTVL.

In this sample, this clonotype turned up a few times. CDR3 bases: TGTGCCAGCAGCTTGGAGGCCCTTTTGAACACTGAAGCTTTCTTT. The encoded protein is CASSLEALLNTEAFF. This chain connects TRBV5-8 to TRBJ1-1; no reliable D call. CDR1 is SGHTS, CDR2 YDEGEE, per germline. The CDR3 runs to 15 residues. V lost 0 bases and J 0 bases, leaving 9 bases between the germline ends.